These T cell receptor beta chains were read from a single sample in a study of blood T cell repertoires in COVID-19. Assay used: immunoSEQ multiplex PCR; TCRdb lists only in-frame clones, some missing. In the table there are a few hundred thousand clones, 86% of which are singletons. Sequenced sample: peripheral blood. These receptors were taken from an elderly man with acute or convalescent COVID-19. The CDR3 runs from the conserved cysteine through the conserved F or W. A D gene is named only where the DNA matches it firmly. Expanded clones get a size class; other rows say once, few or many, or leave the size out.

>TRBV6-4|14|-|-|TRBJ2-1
CASSMTTSYNEQFF
TGTGCCAGCAGTATGACTACCTCCTACAATGAGCAGTTCTTC
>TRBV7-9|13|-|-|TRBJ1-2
CASSLGGAGGYTF
TGTGCCAGCAGCTTAGGGGGCGCAGGGGGCTACACCTTC
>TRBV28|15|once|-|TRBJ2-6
CASSLAGSGANVLTF
TGTGCCAGCAGTTTGGCAGGATCAGGGGCCAACGTCCTGACTTTC
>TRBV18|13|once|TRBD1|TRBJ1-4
CASSPGQGEKLFF
TGTGCCAGCTCACCAGGACAGGGAGAAAAACTGTTTTTT
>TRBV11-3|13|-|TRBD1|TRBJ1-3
CASSTRQGNTIYF
TGTGCCAGCAGCACTCGACAGGGCAACACCATATATTTT
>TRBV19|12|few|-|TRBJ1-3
CASTRIGNTIYF
TGTGCCAGTACCAGGATTGGAAACACCATATATTTT
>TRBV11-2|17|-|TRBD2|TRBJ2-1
CASSLGGGGESYNEQFF
TGTGCCAGCAGCTTAGGTGGCGGGGGGGAATCCTACAATGAGCAGTTCTTC
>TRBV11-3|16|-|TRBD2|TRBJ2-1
CASSFRTSGIYNEQFF
TGTGCCAGCAGCTTTCGGACTAGCGGGATTTACAATGAGCAGTTCTTC
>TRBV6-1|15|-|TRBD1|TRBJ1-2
CASSEGGTVDYGYTF
TGTGCCAGCAGTGAAGGAGGGACAGTTGACTATGGCTACACCTTC
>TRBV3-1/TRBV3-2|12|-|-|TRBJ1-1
CASSQVNTEAFF
TGTGCCAGCAGCCAAGTAAACACTGAAGCTTTCTTT
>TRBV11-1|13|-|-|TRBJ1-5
CATSRGQGQPQHF
TGTGCCACCTCCCGGGGTCAGGGGCAGCCCCAGCATTTT
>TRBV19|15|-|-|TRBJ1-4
CASSIPRAGNEKLFF
TGTGCCAGTAGTATTCCCCGCGCCGGTAATGAAAAACTGTTTTTT
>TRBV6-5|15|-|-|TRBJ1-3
CASSSGFRSGNTIYF
TGTGCCAGCAGTTCAGGGTTCCGCTCTGGAAACACCATATATTTT
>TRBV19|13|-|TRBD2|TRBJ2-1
CASSIELANEQFF
TGTGCCAGTAGTATAGAACTAGCGAATGAGCAGTTCTTC
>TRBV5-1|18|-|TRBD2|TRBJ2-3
CASSLTTSGRHRTDTQYF
TGCGCCAGCAGCTTGACGACTAGCGGGAGGCACCGCACAGATACGCAGTATTTT
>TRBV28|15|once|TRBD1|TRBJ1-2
CASRAPGGTNYGYTF
TGTGCCAGCAGAGCCCCAGGGGGGACTAACTATGGCTACACCTTC
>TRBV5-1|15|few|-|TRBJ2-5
CASSLDPGFQETQYF
TGCGCCAGCAGCTTGGATCCAGGGTTTCAAGAGACCCAGTACTTC
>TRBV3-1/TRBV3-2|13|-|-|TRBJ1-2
CASSRTSDYGYTF
TGTGCCAGCAGCCGAACAAGCGACTATGGCTACACCTTC
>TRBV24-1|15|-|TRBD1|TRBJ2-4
CATSDAGQGANIQYF
TGTGCCACCAGTGATGCGGGACAGGGGGCAAACATTCAGTACTTC